This passage covers 15 T cell receptor beta chains from one sample sequenced in a study of shared clonotypes between healthy human individuals. The data were produced by immunoSEQ multiplex PCR, yet TCRdb's version contains in-frame clones alone and is incomplete. The sample records over a million clones, more than 65% being singletons. The material sequenced was memory CD4+ T cells sorted from blood. The subset denotes: CD45RA-negative fraction. The receptors were sampled from a man in his late teens or twenties in good health.

This chain joins TRBV5-4 and TRBJ2-2; 12 bases match TRBD2. The V gene's germline CDR1 is SGHNT and CDR2 YYREEE (reference sequence). The V segment lost 5 bases and the J segment 7 bases; nucleotides outside the gene matches: 9. The CDR3 runs 16 residues. Here the CDR3 DNA reads TGTGCCAGCAGTTCCGGACTAGCGGGACTGAGCGGGGAGCTGTTTTTT. This codes for CASSSGLAGLSGELFF.

The chain combines TRBV30 with TRBJ2-1, with D perhaps assigned TRBD1 or TRBD2 (5 bases each). Germline V CDR1 and CDR2: GTSNPN, SVGIG (reference sequence). The V and J ends lost 3 bases and 8 bases respectively, with 11 bases between them. This CDR3 region has 12 residues. The chain's CDR3 is CAWSAGGDEQFF. DNA of the CDR3: TGTGCCTGGAGCGCTGGGGGAGATGAGCAGTTCTTC.

The chain joins TRBV6-6 to TRBJ1-2, with TRBD1 identical over 7 bases. The CDR3 has 16 amino acids. Per the germline V gene, CDR1 is MNHNY and CDR2 is SVGAGI (reference sequence). With V trimmed by 4 bases and J by 1 base, 9 bases remained unmatched. The CDR3 DNA sequence: TGTGCCAGCAGTTCCAGGGGGGCAGGGCATAACTATGGCTACACCTTC. Amino acids: CASSSRGAGHNYGYTF.

J is TRBJ2-1 and V is TRBV19; 9 positions match TRBD2. Germline V gene sequence: CDR1 LNHDA, CDR2 SQIVND (reference sequence). The CDR3 runs 19 residues. Trimming took 0 bases from V and 10 from J; bases not matched to a gene: 19. The CDR3 DNA reads TGTGCCAGTAGTATAGATCCCGAACTAGTTGGCGGGAGGGCCCCCGAGCAGTTCTTC. It translates to CASSIDPELVGGRAPEQFF.

This clone was counted ten times or more. CDR3 amino acids: CASSRRLAGDTDTQYF. The CDR3, as DNA: TGTGCCAGCAGCCGTCGACTAGCGGGGGACACAGATACGCAGTATTTT. The chain joins TRBV7-9 to TRBJ2-3; the match to TRBD2 covers 12 bases. CDR3 length: 16 amino acids. Trimming took 5 bases from V and 2 from J; bases not matched to a gene: 5. Germline V lookup: CDR1 SEHNR, CDR2 FQNEAQ (reference sequence).

This clone was seen a handful of times. Other DNA sequences from this sample encode an identical CDR3 as well. The chain joins TRBV9 to TRBJ1-4, with a tentative D call TRBD1 (5 bases). V lost 3 bases to trimming and J lost 2 bases, with 8 bases between them. Germline assignment: CDR1 SGDLS and CDR2 YYNGEE. CDR3 size: 14 residues. CDR3 sequence reads: CASSGGETNEKLFF. The CDR3 DNA sequence: TGTGCCAGCAGCGGGGGGGAGACTAATGAAAAACTGTTTTTT.

This chain uses TRBV11-2 with TRBJ1-1; 7 bases match TRBD1. Germline CDR1 SGHAT, CDR2 FQNNGV. The CDR3 covers 13 residues. Losses at the gene ends were 5 bases for V and 4 bases for J; bases not matched to a gene: 4. This CDR3 is CASSLTGATEAFF. The CDR3 DNA follows: TGTGCCAGCAGCCTAACAGGGGCCACTGAAGCTTTCTTT.

On this clone: This sequence is one base from a far larger clone and is likely a read error. The genes are TRBV4-3 and TRBJ2-3, with D hard to call. This CDR3 is built from 14 residues. V lost 0 bases to trimming and J lost 7 bases, with 11 bases between them. The germline CDR1 and CDR2 sequences are LGHNA and YSLEER. The CDR3 DNA reads as TGCGCCAGCAGCCAAGACGGCGAGACAAATACGCAGTATTTT. Translated, it gives CASSQDGETNTQYF.

This chain joins TRBV7-2 and TRBJ1-2, with 7 bases fitting TRBD1. This CDR3 contains 13 residues. Germline CDR1 reads SGHTA; CDR2 reads FQGNSA. The trim removed 7 bases at V and 3 bases at J, leaving 5 bases unmatched. Here the CDR3 reads CASTQGSDYGYTF. DNA for the CDR3: TGTGCCAGCACACAGGGGAGTGACTATGGCTACACCTTC.

The chain combines TRBV5-4 with TRBJ2-7; TRBD1 agrees at 8 bases. Per the germline V gene, CDR1 is SGHNT and CDR2 is YYREEE (reference sequence). CDR3 length: 15 residues. V lost 2 bases, J lost 3 bases, and 7 bases stayed unmatched. CDR3 DNA: TGTGCCAGCAGCTTAGACAGGGGCGAAATCTACGAGCAGTACTTC. The encoded protein is CASSLDRGEIYEQYF. The whole variable domain, remainder taken from reference TRBV5-4 and TRBJ2-7, is ETGVTQSPTHLIKTRGQQVTLRCSSQSGHNTVSWYQQALGQGPQFIFQYYREEENGRGNFPPRFSGLQFPNYSSELNVNALELDDSALYLCASSLDRGEIYEQYFGPGTRLTVT.

The chain employs TRBV19 and TRBJ2-1; no definite D call. Between the trimmed V and J ends, which lost 2 bases and 10 bases, there was a span of 9 bases. CDR1 and CDR2 (germline): LNHDA, SQIVND (reference sequence). The length of the CDR3 is 12 residues. The CDR3 nucleotides are TGTGCCAGTAGTATACCCCAGGCCGAGCAGTTCTTC. Translating gives CASSIPQAEQFF.

The table lists this clone with a few counts. The J gene is TRBJ1-2, the V gene TRBV6-1; 10 bases are a match to TRBD1. The germline V gene has CDR1 MNHNS and CDR2 SASEGT. This CDR3 contains 13 residues. The V gene end was trimmed by 6 bases and the J gene end by 6 bases; junction bases not matched to a gene: 4. CDR3 residues: CASSRQGAHGYTF. CDR3 sequence (DNA): TGTGCCAGCAGCCGACAGGGGGCACATGGCTACACCTTC.

On this clone itself: At one end, the junction sequence differs from germline, possibly due to a read error. This chain uses TRBV7-2 with TRBJ2-7; 13 bases line up with TRBD2. The V gene's germline CDR1 is SGHTA and CDR2 FQGNSA. The CDR3 sequence is 15 residues long. Here the CDR3 DNA reads TGTGCCAGCAGCCCACAGACTAGCGGGGGGTACGGGCAGTACTTC. It is translated as CASSPQTSGGYGQYF.

CDR3 bases: TGTGCCAGCTCATTTTCGGCGTATACCTACGAGCAGTACTTC. Protein: CASSFSAYTYEQYF. This chain connects TRBV18 to TRBJ2-7; D not resolved. The CDR3 length is 14 residues. V gave up 5 bases and J gave up 2 bases, with 13 bases separating them. The germline gives CDR1 KGHSH, CDR2 LQKENI.

Of note for this clone: Other DNA sequences in this specimen translate into the identical CDR3. The chain employs TRBV5-1 and TRBJ1-2, with D unresolved. Germline V lookup: CDR1 SGHRS, CDR2 YFSETQ. CDR3 size: 12 residues. The V end lost 0 bases, the J end lost 2 bases, and 2 bases lay between the germline ends. The DNA for the CDR3 is TGCGCCAGCAGCTTGGAAAACTATGGCTACACCTTC. It yields the protein CASSLENYGYTF.